What follows is one TCR beta chain and its context. As processed by the authors: Reference gene primer amplification yielded estimated nucleated cell counts. The assay was immunoSEQ multiplex PCR, and TCRdb's table has in-frame clones only and misses some. That table is the source of V, J and clone size, and D and trimming were worked out from the DNA. The table records roughly 220,000 clones, around 87% of them present only once. These data belong to a study of blood T cell repertoires in COVID-19. Study as a whole: Sites across the United States, Italy and Spain contributed samples from acute and convalescent COVID-19.

The CDR3 has 16 amino acids. Trimming pared 0 bases from V and 2 bases from J, leaving 13 bases between. Germline CDR1 MGHRA, CDR2 YSYEKL. The origin of this receptor is a man in his 60s with acute or convalescent COVID-19. Sequenced input: peripheral blood. This chain links TRBV4-1 with TRBJ1-1; a possible D gene is TRBD1 (5 bases). The CDR3 DNA reads as TGCGCCAGCAGCCAAGACGCAGGGATGATTAACACTGAAGCTTTCTTT. Protein product: CASSQDAGMINTEAFF.